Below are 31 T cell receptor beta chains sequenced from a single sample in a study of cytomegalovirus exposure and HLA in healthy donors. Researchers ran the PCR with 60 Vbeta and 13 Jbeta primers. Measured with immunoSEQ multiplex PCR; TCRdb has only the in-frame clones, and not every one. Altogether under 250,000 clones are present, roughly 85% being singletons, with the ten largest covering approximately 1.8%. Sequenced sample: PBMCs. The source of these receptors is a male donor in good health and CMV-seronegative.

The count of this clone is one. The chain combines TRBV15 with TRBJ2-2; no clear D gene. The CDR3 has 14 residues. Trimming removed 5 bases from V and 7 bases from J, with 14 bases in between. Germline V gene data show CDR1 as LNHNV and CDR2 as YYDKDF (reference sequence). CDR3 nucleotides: TGTGCCACCAGCCCTCGCTCGGGTGTCGGGGAGCTGTTTTTT. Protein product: CATSPRSGVGELFF.

The CDR3 coding sequence is TGTGCCAGCGGTGGCCCAGGACAGCCCTACGAGCAGTACTTC. Amino acid sequence: CASGGPGQPYEQYF. The chain is built from TRBV6-1 and TRBJ2-7, with D perhaps matching TRBD1 (6 bases). The germline V gene has CDR1 MNHNS and CDR2 SASEGT. CDR3 length: 14 residues. The V end was cut by 8 bases, the J end by 2 bases, with 16 bases between.

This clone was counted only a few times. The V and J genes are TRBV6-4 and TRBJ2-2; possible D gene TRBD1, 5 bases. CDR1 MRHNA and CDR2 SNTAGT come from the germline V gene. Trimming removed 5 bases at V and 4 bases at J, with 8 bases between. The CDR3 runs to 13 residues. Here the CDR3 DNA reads TGTGCCAGCAGTACAGGATTCACCGGGGAGCTGTTTTTT. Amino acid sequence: CASSTGFTGELFF.

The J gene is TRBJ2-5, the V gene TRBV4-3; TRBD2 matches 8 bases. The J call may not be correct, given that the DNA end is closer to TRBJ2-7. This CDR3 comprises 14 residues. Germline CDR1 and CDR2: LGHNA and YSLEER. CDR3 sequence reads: CASSPRSGSYEQYF. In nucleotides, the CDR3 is TGCGCCAGCAGCCCTAGGAGCGGGAGTTACGAGCAGTACTTC.

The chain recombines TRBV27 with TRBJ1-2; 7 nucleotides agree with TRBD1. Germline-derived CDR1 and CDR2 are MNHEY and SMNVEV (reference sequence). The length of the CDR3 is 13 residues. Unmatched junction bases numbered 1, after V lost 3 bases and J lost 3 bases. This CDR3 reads CASSFTGDYGYTF. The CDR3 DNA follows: TGTGCCAGCAGTTTTACAGGGGACTATGGCTACACCTTC.

The DNA of the CDR3 is TGTGCCAGCAGCTCCGCGGGGAGTCGGTACGAGCAGTACTTC. This gives the protein CASSSAGSRYEQYF. V gene TRBV6-5 combines with J gene TRBJ2-7, with D possibly matching TRBD2 (6 bases). This CDR3 is built from 14 residues. Trimming stripped 6 bases from V and 4 bases from J, with 16 bases between. Germline-derived CDR1 and CDR2 are MNHEY and SVGAGI.

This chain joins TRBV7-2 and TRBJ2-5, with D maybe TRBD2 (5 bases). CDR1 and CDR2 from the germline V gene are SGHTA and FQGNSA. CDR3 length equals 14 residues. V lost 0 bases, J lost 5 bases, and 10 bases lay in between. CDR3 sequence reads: CASSLAGGGETQYF. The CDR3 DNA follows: TGTGCCAGCAGCTTAGCGGGTGGCGGGGAGACCCAGTACTTC.

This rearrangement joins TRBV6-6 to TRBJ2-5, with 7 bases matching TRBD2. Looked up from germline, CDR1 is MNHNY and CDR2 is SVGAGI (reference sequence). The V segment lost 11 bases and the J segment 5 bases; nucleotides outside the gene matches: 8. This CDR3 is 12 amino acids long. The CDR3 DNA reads TGTGCCTGCACGGGAGGTTCTGAGACCCAGTACTTC. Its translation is CACTGGSETQYF.

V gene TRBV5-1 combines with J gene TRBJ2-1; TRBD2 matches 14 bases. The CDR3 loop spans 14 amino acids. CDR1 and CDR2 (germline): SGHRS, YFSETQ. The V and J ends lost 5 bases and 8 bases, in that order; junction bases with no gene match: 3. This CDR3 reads CASRLTSGRDEQFF. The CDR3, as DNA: TGCGCCAGCAGATTGACTAGCGGGAGGGATGAGCAGTTCTTC.

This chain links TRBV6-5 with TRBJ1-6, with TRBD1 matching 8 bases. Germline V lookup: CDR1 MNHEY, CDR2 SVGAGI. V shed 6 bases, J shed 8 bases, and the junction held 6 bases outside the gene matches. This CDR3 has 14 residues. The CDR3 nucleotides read TGTGCCAGCAGATCGGGACAGGAGTATTCACCCCTCCACTTT. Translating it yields CASRSGQEYSPLHF.

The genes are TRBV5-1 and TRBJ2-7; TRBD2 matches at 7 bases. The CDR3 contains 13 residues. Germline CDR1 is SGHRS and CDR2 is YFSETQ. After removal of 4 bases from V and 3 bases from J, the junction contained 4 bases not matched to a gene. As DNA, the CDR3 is TGCGCCAGCAGCGGACTAGGACTCTACGAGCAGTACTTC. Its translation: CASSGLGLYEQYF.

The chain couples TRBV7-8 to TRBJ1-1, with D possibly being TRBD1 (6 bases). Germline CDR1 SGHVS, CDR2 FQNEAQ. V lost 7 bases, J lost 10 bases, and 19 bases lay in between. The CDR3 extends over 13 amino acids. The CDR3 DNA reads TGTGCCAGCACCCCGGCCAACCTACAGGGAGCTTTCTTT. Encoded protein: CASTPANLQGAFF.

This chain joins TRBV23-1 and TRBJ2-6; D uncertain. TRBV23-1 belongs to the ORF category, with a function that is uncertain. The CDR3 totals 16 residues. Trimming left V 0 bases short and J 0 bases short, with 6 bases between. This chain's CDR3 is CASSQSAYSGANVLTF. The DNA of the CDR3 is TGCGCCAGCAGTCAATCGGCTTACTCTGGGGCCAACGTCCTGACTTTC.

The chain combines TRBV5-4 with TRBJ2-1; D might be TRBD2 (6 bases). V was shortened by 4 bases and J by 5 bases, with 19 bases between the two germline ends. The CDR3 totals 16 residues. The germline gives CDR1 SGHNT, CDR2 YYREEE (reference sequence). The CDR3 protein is CASSQDLGAGHNEQFF. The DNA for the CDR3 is TGTGCCAGCAGCCAAGATCTAGGGGCGGGGCACAATGAGCAGTTCTTC. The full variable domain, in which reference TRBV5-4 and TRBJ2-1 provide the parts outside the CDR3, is ETGVTQSPTHLIKTRGQQVTLRCSSQSGHNTVSWYQQALGQGPQFIFQYYREEENGRGNFPPRFSGLQFPNYSSELNVNALELDDSALYLCASSQDLGAGHNEQFFGPGTRLTVL.

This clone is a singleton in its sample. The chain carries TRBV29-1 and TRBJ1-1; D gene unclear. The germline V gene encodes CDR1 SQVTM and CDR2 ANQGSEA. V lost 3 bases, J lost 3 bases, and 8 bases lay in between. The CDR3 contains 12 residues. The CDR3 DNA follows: TGCAGCGTTGACCCCGGGGACACTGAAGCTTTCTTT. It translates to CSVDPGDTEAFF.

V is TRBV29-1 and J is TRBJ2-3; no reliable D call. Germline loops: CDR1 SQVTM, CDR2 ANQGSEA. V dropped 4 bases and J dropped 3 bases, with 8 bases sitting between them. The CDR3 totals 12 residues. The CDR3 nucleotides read TGCAGCGTTGTTCCCGGGACAGATACGCAGTATTTT. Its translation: CSVVPGTDTQYF.

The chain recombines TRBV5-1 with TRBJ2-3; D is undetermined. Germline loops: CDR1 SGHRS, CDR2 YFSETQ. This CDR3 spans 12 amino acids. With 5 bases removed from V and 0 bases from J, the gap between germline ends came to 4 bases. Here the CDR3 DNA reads TGCGCCAGCAGTATTAGCACAGATACGCAGTATTTT. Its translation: CASSISTDTQYF.

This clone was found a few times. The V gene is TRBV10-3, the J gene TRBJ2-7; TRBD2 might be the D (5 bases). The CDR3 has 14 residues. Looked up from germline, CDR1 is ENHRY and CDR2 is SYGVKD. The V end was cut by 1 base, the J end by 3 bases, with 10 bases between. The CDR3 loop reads CAISELSSSYEQYF. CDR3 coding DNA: TGTGCCATCAGTGAGTTATCTAGCAGCTACGAGCAGTACTTC.

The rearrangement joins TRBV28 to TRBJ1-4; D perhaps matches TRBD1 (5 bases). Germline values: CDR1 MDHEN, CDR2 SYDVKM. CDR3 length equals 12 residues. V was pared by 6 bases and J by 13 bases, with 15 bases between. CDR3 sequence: CASRAGTQGLFF. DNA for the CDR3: TGTGCCAGCAGGGCCGGGACTCAAGGACTGTTTTTT.

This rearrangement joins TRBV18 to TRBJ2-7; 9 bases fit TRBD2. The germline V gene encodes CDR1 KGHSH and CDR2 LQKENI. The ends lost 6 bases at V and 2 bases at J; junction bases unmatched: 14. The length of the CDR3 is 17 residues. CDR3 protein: CASSIRGSGGSPYEQYF. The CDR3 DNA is TGTGCCAGCTCCATCAGGGGTAGCGGGGGATCCCCCTACGAGCAGTACTTC. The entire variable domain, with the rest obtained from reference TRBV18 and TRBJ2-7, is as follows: NAGVMQNPRHLVRRRGQEARLRCSPMKGHSHVYWYRQLPEEGLKFMVYLQKENIIDESGMPKERFSAEFPKEGPSILRIQQVVRGDSAAYFCASSIRGSGGSPYEQYFGPGTRLTVT.

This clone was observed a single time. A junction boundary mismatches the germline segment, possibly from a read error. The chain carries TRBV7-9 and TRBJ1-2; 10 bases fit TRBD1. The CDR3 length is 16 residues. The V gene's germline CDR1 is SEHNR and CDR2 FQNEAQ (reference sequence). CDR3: CSSSSMAGQGRGGYTF. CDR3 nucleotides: TGTTCCAGCAGCTCAATGGCGGGACAGGGGAGAGGTGGCTACACCTTC.

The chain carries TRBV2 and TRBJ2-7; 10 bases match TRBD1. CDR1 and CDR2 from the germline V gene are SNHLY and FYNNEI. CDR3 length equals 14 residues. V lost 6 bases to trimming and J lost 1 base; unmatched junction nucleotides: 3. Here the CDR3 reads CASRGTGASYEQYF. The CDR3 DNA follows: TGTGCCAGCAGAGGGACAGGGGCGTCCTACGAGCAGTACTTC. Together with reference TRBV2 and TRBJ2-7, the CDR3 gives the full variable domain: EPEVTQTPSHQVTQMGQEVILRCVPISNHLYFYWYRQILGQKVEFLVSFYNNEISEKSEIFDDQFSVERPDGSNFTLKIRSTKLEDSAMYFCASRGTGASYEQYFGPGTRLTVT.

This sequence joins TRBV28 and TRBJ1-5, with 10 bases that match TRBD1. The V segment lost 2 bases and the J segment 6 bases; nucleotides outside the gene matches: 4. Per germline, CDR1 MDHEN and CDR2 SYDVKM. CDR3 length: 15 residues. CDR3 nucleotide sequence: TGTGCCAGCAGTTTAGACAGGGGGCTCATTCAGCCCCAGCATTTT. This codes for CASSLDRGLIQPQHF.

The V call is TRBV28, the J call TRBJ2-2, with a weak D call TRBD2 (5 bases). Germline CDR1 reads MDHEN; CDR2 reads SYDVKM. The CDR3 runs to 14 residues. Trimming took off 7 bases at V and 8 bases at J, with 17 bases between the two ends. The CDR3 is CASNVEGRGGELFF. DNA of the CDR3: TGTGCCAGCAACGTCGAGGGCCGGGGTGGGGAGCTGTTTTTT.

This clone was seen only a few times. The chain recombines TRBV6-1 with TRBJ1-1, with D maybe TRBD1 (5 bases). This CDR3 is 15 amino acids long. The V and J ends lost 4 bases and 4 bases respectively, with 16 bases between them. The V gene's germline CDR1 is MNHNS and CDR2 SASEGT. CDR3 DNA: TGTGCCAGCAGTGTGCAACCAGGGAGGGGCACTGAAGCTTTCTTT. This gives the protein CASSVQPGRGTEAFF.

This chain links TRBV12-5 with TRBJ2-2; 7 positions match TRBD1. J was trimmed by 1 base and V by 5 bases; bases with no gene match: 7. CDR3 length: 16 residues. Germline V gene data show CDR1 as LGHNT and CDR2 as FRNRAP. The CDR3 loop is CASGVSNRGNTGELFF. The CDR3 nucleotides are TGTGCTAGTGGTGTTTCTAACAGGGGGAACACCGGGGAGCTGTTTTTT.

The CDR3 region has the DNA TGTGCCAGCAGCCTAAGGAAAGGGACAGGGGCCACAGATACGCAGTATTTT. Translation: CASSLRKGTGATDTQYF. The rearrangement joins TRBV11-3 to TRBJ2-3; TRBD1 aligns across 10 bases. In germline, CDR1 is SGHNT, CDR2 YENEEA. V shed 5 bases and J 2 bases; nucleotides not matched to a gene: 10. CDR3 size: 17 residues. Variable domain in full (rest from reference TRBV11-3 and TRBJ2-3): EAGVVQSPRYKIIEKKQPVAFWCNPISGHNTLYWYLQNLGQGPELLIRYENEEAVDDSQLPKDRFSAERLKGVDSTLKIQPAELGDSAVYLCASSLRKGTGATDTQYFGPGTRLTVL.

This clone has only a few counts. The CDR3 bases are TGCGCCACTCGGGGTAGCGGGGGTCTCTCCTACAATGAGCAGTTCTTC. Its translation is CATRGSGGLSYNEQFF. J is TRBJ2-1 and V is TRBV5-1; 9 positions agree with TRBD2. V lost 9 bases to trimming and J lost 0 bases; unmatched junction nucleotides: 10. CDR3 size: 16 residues. Germline V lookup: CDR1 SGHRS, CDR2 YFSETQ.

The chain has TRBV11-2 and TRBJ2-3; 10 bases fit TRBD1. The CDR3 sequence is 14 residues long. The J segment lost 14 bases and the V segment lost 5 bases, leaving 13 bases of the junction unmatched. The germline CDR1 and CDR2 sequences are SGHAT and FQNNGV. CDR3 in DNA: TGTGCCAGCAGCGTCACCAACCCGGGACAGGGGTGGTATTTT. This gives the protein CASSVTNPGQGWYF.

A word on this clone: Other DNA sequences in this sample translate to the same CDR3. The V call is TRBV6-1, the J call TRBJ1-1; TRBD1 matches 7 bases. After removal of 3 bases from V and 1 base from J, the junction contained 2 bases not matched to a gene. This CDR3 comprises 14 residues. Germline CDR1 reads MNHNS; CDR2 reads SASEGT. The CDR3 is CASSDRQGNTEAFF. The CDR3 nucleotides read TGTGCCAGCAGTGATAGACAGGGGAACACTGAAGCTTTCTTT.

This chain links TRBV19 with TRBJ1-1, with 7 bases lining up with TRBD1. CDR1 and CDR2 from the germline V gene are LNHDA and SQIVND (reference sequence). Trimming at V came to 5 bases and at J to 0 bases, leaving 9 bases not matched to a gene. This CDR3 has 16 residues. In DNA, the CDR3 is TGTGCCAGTAGTCCCCGAAAGACAGGGCTGAACACTGAAGCTTTCTTT. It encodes CASSPRKTGLNTEAFF.